Below, 11 T cell receptor beta chains from the same sample are listed, as sequenced in a study of blood T cell repertoires in COVID-19. Profiled with immunoSEQ multiplex PCR; TCRdb holds only in-frame clones, not every one. The sample holds some 97,000 clones, more than 65% seen once. Sequenced input: peripheral blood. All receptors derive from a man in his 70s with active or convalescent COVID-19.

This chain links TRBV2 with TRBJ1-2; TRBD1 matches 7 bases. The germline V gene encodes CDR1 SNHLY and CDR2 FYNNEI. The CDR3 covers 15 residues. The J segment lost 4 bases and the V segment lost 3 bases, leaving 8 bases of the junction unmatched. CDR3 sequence: CASSEVGQDVYGYTF. The CDR3 bases are TGTGCCAGCAGTGAGGTTGGACAGGATGTCTATGGCTACACCTTC. Together with reference TRBV2 and TRBJ1-2, the CDR3 gives the full variable domain: EPEVTQTPSHQVTQMGQEVILRCVPISNHLYFYWYRQILGQKVEFLVSFYNNEISEKSEIFDDQFSVERPDGSNFTLKIRSTKLEDSAMYFCASSEVGQDVYGYTFGSGTRLTVV.

V usage is TRBV3-1 (or the pseudogene TRBV3-2) and J usage is TRBJ1-1, with no clear D. The CDR3 totals 14 residues. V lost 1 base, J lost 5 bases, and 11 bases lay in between. CDR1 is LGHDT and CDR2 is YNNKEL in the germline V gene (reference sequence). The CDR3 is CASSQGITGTEAFF. The CDR3 region has the DNA TGTGCCAGCAGCCAAGGAATAACGGGGACTGAAGCTTTCTTT.

The chain combines TRBV28 with TRBJ1-4; 10 bases line up with TRBD1. The CDR3 length is 12 residues. The trim removed 9 bases at V and 6 bases at J, leaving 1 base unmatched. Germline V gene sequence: CDR1 MDHEN, CDR2 SYDVKM. The DNA for the CDR3 is TGTGCCAGGGACAGGGGGGATGAAAAACTGTTTTTT. It encodes CARDRGDEKLFF.

V gene TRBV6-1 combines with J gene TRBJ2-7; D not certain. V was trimmed by 1 base and J by 6 bases, leaving 7 bases between them. The germline CDR1 and CDR2 sequences are MNHNS and SASEGT. CDR3 length: 12 residues. DNA of the CDR3: TGTGCCAGCAGTGAAGGGCTGGTCGAGCAGTACTTC. It encodes CASSEGLVEQYF.

The chain recombines TRBV28 with TRBJ2-5; 7 positions match TRBD2. Germline CDR1 is MDHEN and CDR2 is SYDVKM. The V gene end was trimmed by 11 bases and the J gene end by 4 bases; junction bases not matched to a gene: 10. This CDR3 has 13 residues. CDR3 coding DNA: TGTGCCGCCCGGGAGGCAGCCCGAGAGACCCAGTACTTC. Its protein is CAAREAARETQYF.

This sequence joins TRBV11-1 and TRBJ2-3, with D unclear. V lost 5 bases and J 2 bases, leaving 11 bases between the germline ends. The germline gives CDR1 SGHAT, CDR2 FQDESV (reference sequence). There are 14 residues in the CDR3. DNA for the CDR3: TGTGCCAGCAGCCCACCAAGAGCCACAGATACGCAGTATTTT. This codes for CASSPPRATDTQYF. Using reference TRBV11-1 and TRBJ2-3 for the parts outside the CDR3, the full variable domain is EAEVAQSPRYKITEKSQAVAFWCDPISGHATLYWYRQILGQGPELLVQFQDESVVDDSQLPKDRFSAERLKGVDSTLKIQPAELGDSAMYLCASSPPRATDTQYFGPGTRLTVL.

This chain links TRBV25-1 with TRBJ1-1, with 9 bases matching TRBD1. Germline loops: CDR1 MGHDK, CDR2 SYGVNS. The J segment lost 7 bases and the V segment lost 4 bases, leaving 10 bases of the junction unmatched. This CDR3 region has 15 residues. CDR3 in amino acids: CASSAPGTGMGEAFF. CDR3 in DNA: TGTGCCAGCAGTGCCCCCGGGACAGGGATGGGTGAAGCTTTCTTT. Combining the CDR3 with reference TRBV25-1 and TRBJ1-1 gives the whole variable domain EADIYQTPRYLVIGTGKKITLECSQTMGHDKMYWYQQDPGMELHLIHYSYGVNSTEKGDLSSESTVSRIRTEHFPLTLESARPSHTSQYLCASSAPGTGMGEAFFGQGTRLTVV.

In its sample, this clone was seen many times. V and J are TRBV2 and TRBJ2-2, with a tentative D call TRBD1 (6 bases). Germline CDR1 reads SNHLY; CDR2 reads FYNNEI. This CDR3 has 15 residues. V was pared by 3 bases and J by 2 bases, with 10 bases between. Written as DNA, the CDR3 is TGTGCCAGCAGTGAGGGGACAACCAACACCGGGGAGCTGTTTTTT. This codes for CASSEGTTNTGELFF.

This clone was found once. The V gene is TRBV6-5, the J gene TRBJ1-2, with D possibly TRBD1 on 5 matching bases. V shed 11 bases and J shed 8 bases, with 21 bases lying between them. This CDR3 is built from 13 residues. Germline values: CDR1 MNHEY, CDR2 SVGAGI. The CDR3 reads CASREGGRGGYTF. The CDR3, as DNA: TGTGCCTCCAGGGAGGGAGGTAGGGGCGGCTACACCTTC.

The chain recombines TRBV5-1 with TRBJ2-7, with a weak D call TRBD2 (6 bases). The CDR3 has 16 residues. V shed 0 bases and J shed 4 bases, with 17 bases lying between them. Germline V gene sequence: CDR1 SGHRS, CDR2 YFSETQ. The CDR3 protein is CASSLALRQGGYEQYF. The CDR3 DNA reads as TGCGCCAGCAGCTTGGCCTTAAGGCAGGGAGGATACGAGCAGTACTTC. Full variable domain (outside the CDR3, taken from reference TRBV5-1 and TRBJ2-7): KAGVTQTPRYLIKTRGQQVTLSCSPISGHRSVSWYQQTPGQGLQFLFEYFSETQRNKGNFPGRFSGRQFSNSRSEMNVSTLELGDSALYLCASSLALRQGGYEQYFGPGTRLTVT.

The V and J genes are TRBV3-1 (or the pseudogene TRBV3-2) and TRBJ1-1; D not certain. CDR3 length: 13 residues. V lost 4 bases, J lost 6 bases, and 12 bases lay in between. The germline gives CDR1 LGHDT, CDR2 YNNKEL (reference sequence). The CDR3 sequence is CASSPPGISEAFF. The DNA for the CDR3 is TGTGCCAGCAGCCCGCCCGGGATTTCTGAAGCTTTCTTT.